The 9 T cell receptor beta chains in this list originate from one sample, sequenced in a study of T cells in Graves' hyperthyroidism and ophthalmopathy. TCR beta CDR3 sequences were amplified from RNA transcripts. First-round RT-PCR of the TCR CDR3 relied on the HTBI primer set. TCRdb reprocessed the multiplex PCR reads with MiXCR, giving one entry per CDR3 protein. The table lists 550,000 to 700,000 distinct CDR3 sequences, around 45% of them singletons. The sample was peripheral blood or thyroid tissue (not recorded which). The receptors stem from an adult woman with Graves' disease, either hyperthyroidism or ophthalmopathy (not recorded which).

The V and J genes are TRBV24-1 and TRBJ1-2; D remains unclear. From germline, CDR1 is KGHDR and CDR2 SFDVKD. This CDR3 contains 13 residues. Trimming pared 0 bases from V and 8 bases from J, leaving 9 bases between. CDR3 residues: CATSDLGVGGYTF. The CDR3 bases are TGTGCCACCAGTGATTTGGGTGTAGGCGGCTACACCTTC.

At least ten counts were recorded for this clonotype. The genes are TRBV5-1 and TRBJ1-1; possible D gene TRBD1, 6 bases. CDR3 size: 15 residues. Germline V gives CDR1 SGHRS, CDR2 YFSETQ. Trimming took 4 bases from V and 1 from J, leaving 14 bases between them. This CDR3 reads CASSPNGGPNTEAFF. CDR3 DNA: TGCGCCAGCAGCCCAAACGGGGGGCCGAACACTGAAGCTTTCTTT.

As for this clonotype: The junction departs from the called germline gene at one end, perhaps through a read error. The genes are TRBV7-9 and TRBJ2-7; 7 positions agree with TRBD1. This CDR3 comprises 13 residues. Germline CDR1 is SEHNR and CDR2 is FQNEAQ (reference sequence). The CDR3 loop is CASSSGGSYGQYF. The CDR3 bases are TGTGCCAGCAGCTCAGGGGGATCCTACGGGCAGTACTTC.

The V gene is TRBV6-1, the J gene TRBJ2-3; D is possibly TRBD2 (7 bases). V was shortened by 1 base and J by 3 bases, with 11 bases between the two germline ends. This CDR3 has 15 residues. Germline-derived CDR1 and CDR2 are MNHNS and SASEGT. CDR3 in amino acids: CASSEGEGQTDTQYF. The CDR3 DNA sequence: TGTGCCAGCAGTGAAGGGGAGGGACAAACAGATACGCAGTATTTT.

As to this clonotype: One junction end does not reproduce the germline sequence, and a read error may be involved. The chain joins TRBV10-3 to TRBJ1-2, with D unclear. This CDR3 contains 14 residues. The germline gives CDR1 ENHRY, CDR2 SYGVKD. The CDR3 region has the DNA TGCGCCATCAGTGAGTCGAAAGGCGATTATGGCTACACCTTC. Translation gives CAISESKGDYGYTF.

Notes on this clonotype: This could be a read error, since a much larger clone is one nucleotide away. The V gene is TRBV2, the J gene TRBJ2-7; TRBD2 is a possible D gene (6 bases). CDR3 length equals 14 residues. Trimming cost V 8 bases and J 4 bases, with 18 bases left between them. Germline V lookup: CDR1 SNHLY, CDR2 FYNNEI. As DNA, the CDR3 is TGTGCCAGCGGGGTGCCCGGGAGAGTTTACGAGCAGTACTTC. Its protein product is CASGVPGRVYEQYF.

Comment on this clonotype: Being one base from a much bigger clone, this may be a read error. V is TRBV12-3 or TRBV12-4 and J is TRBJ1-4; D not resolved. CDR3 length: 15 residues. CDR3 nucleotides: TGTGCCAGCAGTTCCCCACCTACGGTGGGTGAAGAACTGTTTTTT. The encoded protein is CASSSPPTVGEELFF.

In this sample, this clonotype turned up a few times. A much larger clone sits a single nucleotide away, making a read error possible. The conserved phenylalanine or tryptophan is not found at the CDR3 terminus, so this likely reflects a read error. The rearrangement uses TRBV6-1 and TRBJ1-5, with D possibly TRBD1 on 5 matching bases. This CDR3 has 16 amino acids. Trimming took off 8 bases at V and 4 bases at J, with 21 bases between the two ends. Per germline, CDR1 MNHNS and CDR2 SASEGT. This CDR3 reads CASRGGARGPNQPQHL. The CDR3 DNA reads as TGTGCCAGCCGCGGAGGTGCGAGGGGCCCGAATCAGCCCCAGCATCTT.

The chain employs TRBV7-2 and TRBJ2-7; 8 bases agree with TRBD1. After removal of 2 bases from V and 4 bases from J, the junction contained 7 bases not matched to a gene. The CDR3 loop spans 15 amino acids. Germline assignment: CDR1 SGHTA and CDR2 FQGNSA. As DNA, the CDR3 is TGTGCCAGCAGCTTAACCCCAGGGGGCGAATACGAGCAGTACTTC. It translates to CASSLTPGGEYEQYF.